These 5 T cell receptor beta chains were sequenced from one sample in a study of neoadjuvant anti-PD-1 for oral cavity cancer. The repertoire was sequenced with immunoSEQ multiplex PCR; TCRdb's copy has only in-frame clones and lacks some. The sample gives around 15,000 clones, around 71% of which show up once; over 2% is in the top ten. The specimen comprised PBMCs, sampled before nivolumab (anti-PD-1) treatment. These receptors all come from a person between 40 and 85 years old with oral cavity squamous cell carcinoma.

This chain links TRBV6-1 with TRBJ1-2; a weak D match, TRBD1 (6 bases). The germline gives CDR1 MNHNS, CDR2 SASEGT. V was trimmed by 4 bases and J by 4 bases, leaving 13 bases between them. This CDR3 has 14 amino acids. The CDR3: CASSGDIVIYGYTF. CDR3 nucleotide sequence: TGTGCCAGCAGTGGGGACATCGTAATCTATGGCTACACCTTC.

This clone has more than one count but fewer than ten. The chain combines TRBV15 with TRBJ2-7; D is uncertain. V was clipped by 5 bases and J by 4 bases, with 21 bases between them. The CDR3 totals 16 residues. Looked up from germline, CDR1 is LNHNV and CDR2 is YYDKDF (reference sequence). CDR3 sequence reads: CATSPLFASRRYEQYF. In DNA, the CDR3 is TGTGCCACCAGCCCTCTATTCGCCAGCCGAAGATACGAGCAGTACTTC.

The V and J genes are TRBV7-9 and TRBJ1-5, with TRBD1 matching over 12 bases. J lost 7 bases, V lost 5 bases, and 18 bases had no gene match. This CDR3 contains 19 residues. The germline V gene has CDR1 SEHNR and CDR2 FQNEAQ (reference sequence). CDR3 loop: CASSGDPGQGATVSQPQHF. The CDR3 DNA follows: TGTGCCAGCAGCGGCGACCCGGGACAGGGGGCCACTGTAAGCCAGCCCCAGCATTTT.

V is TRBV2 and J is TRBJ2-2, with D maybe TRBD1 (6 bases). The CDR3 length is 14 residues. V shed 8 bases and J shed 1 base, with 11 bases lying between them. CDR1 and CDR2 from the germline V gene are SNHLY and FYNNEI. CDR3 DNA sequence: TGTGCCAGCGGGAAGGACAGGAACACCGGGGAGCTGTTTTTT. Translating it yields CASGKDRNTGELFF.

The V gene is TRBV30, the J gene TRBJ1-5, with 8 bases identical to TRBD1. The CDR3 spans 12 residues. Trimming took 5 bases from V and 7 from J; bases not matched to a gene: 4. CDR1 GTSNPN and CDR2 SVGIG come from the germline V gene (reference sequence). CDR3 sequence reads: CAWGTGLQPQHF. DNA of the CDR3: TGTGCCTGGGGGACAGGTCTGCAGCCCCAGCATTTT.